These T cell receptor beta chains were read from a single sample in a study of OX40 agonist ivuxolimab in advanced cancers. Using immunoSEQ multiplex PCR, the repertoire was profiled, and TCRdb retains in-frame clones only, with some absent. The sample lists 74,000 or so clones; 85% to 95% were seen once. This specimen consisted of CD4+ or CD8+ T cells sorted from blood, obtained in a trial of the OX40 agonist ivuxolimab. These receptors were collected from an adult with an advanced solid tumor such as melanoma, head and neck, liver or kidney cancer. The CDR3 runs from the conserved cysteine through the conserved F or W. The D gene is left open where the match is weak. Not all rows give a size; the values are once, few, many and, for expanded clones, a class.

D: .; J: TRBJ1-1; size: .; V: TRBV7-2; DNA: TGTGCCAGCAGCCCGACAACGGTCGAAGCTTTCTTT; CDR3: CASSPTTVEAFF
D: .; J: TRBJ2-5; size: .; V: TRBV2; DNA: TGTGCCAGCAGTGAACAACTAACGGGGGAGACCCAGTACTTC; CDR3: CASSEQLTGETQYF
D: TRBD1; J: TRBJ2-2; size: .; V: TRBV4-3; DNA: TGCGCCAGCAGCCAAGATACGGGACAGATCACCGGGGAGCTGTTTTTT; CDR3: CASSQDTGQITGELFF
D: TRBD2; J: TRBJ2-7; size: .; V: TRBV30; DNA: TGTGCCTGGAGTGACCTTGGGACTAGCGGGAGCTACGAGCAGTACTTC; CDR3: CAWSDLGTSGSYEQYF
D: .; J: TRBJ2-2; size: .; V: TRBV7-2; DNA: TGTGCCAGCAGCTTATGGGACTCGAACACCGGGGAGCTGTTTTTT; CDR3: CASSLWDSNTGELFF
D: .; J: TRBJ2-3; size: .; V: TRBV29-1; DNA: TGCAGCGTGAAAGGGGGGGCGGATACGCAGTATTTT; CDR3: CSVKGGADTQYF
D: TRBD2; J: TRBJ2-2; size: .; V: TRBV9; DNA: TGTGCCAGCAGCCGGAATCCTAGCGGAAACACCGGGGAGCTGTTTTTT; CDR3: CASSRNPSGNTGELFF
D: .; J: TRBJ2-5; size: .; V: TRBV6-1; DNA: TGTGCCATCCGACCGGGGGGCTCGTACCAAGAGACCCAGTACTTC; CDR3: CAIRPGGSYQETQYF
D: TRBD2; J: TRBJ2-7; size: .; V: TRBV19; DNA: TGTGCCAGTAGCCCCCAACTAGCGGGGTACTACGAGCAGTACTTC; CDR3: CASSPQLAGYYEQYF
D: .; J: TRBJ1-5; size: once; V: TRBV28; DNA: TGTGCCAGCAGTTCCCAACAGGGAGGTAAGGATCAGCCCCAGCATTTT; CDR3: CASSSQQGGKDQPQHF
D: .; J: TRBJ1-1; size: few; V: TRBV30; DNA: TGTGCGGGCCACAGGTTGAACACTGAAGCTTTCTTT; CDR3: CAGHRLNTEAFF
D: TRBD2; J: TRBJ2-2; size: .; V: TRBV10-3; DNA: TGTGCCATCAGTGGGGGCGGGAGAAGGACCGGGGAGCTGTTTTTT; CDR3: CAISGGGRRTGELFF
D: TRBD1; J: TRBJ2-1; size: .; V: TRBV5-4; DNA: TGTGCCAGCAGCCTGGTAGGGACAGGCCAAAGCGGAGGGCAGTTCTTC; CDR3: CASSLVGTGQSGGQFF
D: .; J: TRBJ2-6; size: .; V: TRBV19; DNA: TGTGCCAGTAGTATGAGCGTTCTCTCTGGGGCCAACGTCCTGACTTTC; CDR3: CASSMSVLSGANVLTF
D: TRBD1; J: TRBJ2-5; size: .; V: TRBV5-1; DNA: TGCGCCAGCAGCTCCTCCGGGACAGCACAAGAGACCCAGTACTTC; CDR3: CASSSSGTAQETQYF
D: TRBD2; J: TRBJ2-7; size: .; V: TRBV6-1; DNA: TGTGCCAGCAGTGGGAGGACCGGGACTAGCGGGAGGGGGTACTACGAGCAGTACTTC; CDR3: CASSGRTGTSGRGYYEQYF
D: TRBD1; J: TRBJ1-1; size: .; V: TRBV6-5; DNA: TGTGCCAGCAGTAAAGGACAGGGGGTTGTCACTGAAGCTTTCTTT; CDR3: CASSKGQGVVTEAFF
D: TRBD2; J: TRBJ2-3; size: .; V: TRBV10-3; DNA: TGTGCCATCAGTCGAAGCGGGGGGGCCGGAGATACGCAGTATTTT; CDR3: CAISRSGGAGDTQYF
D: .; J: TRBJ2-5; size: .; V: TRBV5-5; DNA: TGTGCCAGCAGCCCAGGGGTGACAGACCAAGAGACCCAGTACTTC; CDR3: CASSPGVTDQETQYF
D: .; J: TRBJ1-3; size: .; V: TRBV25-1; DNA: TGTGCCAGCAGTGAATTAGGAGGAAACACCATATATTTT; CDR3: CASSELGGNTIYF
D: .; J: TRBJ2-7; size: .; V: TRBV10-3; DNA: TGTGCCATCAGTGGGGGGGTCCAGGGGAATAGGTACGAGCAGTACTTC; CDR3: CAISGGVQGNRYEQYF
D: TRBD2; J: TRBJ2-4; size: .; V: TRBV9; DNA: TGTGCCAGCAGCGAAGGACTAGCGGTTGGTGGAGTCAACATTCAGTACTTC; CDR3: CASSEGLAVGGVNIQYF
D: .; J: TRBJ1-2; size: once; V: TRBV4-1; DNA: TGCGCCAGCAGCCGGGCGGGACAACCCTATGGCTACACCTTC; CDR3: CASSRAGQPYGYTF
D: .; J: TRBJ1-2; size: .; V: TRBV7-2; DNA: TGTGCCAGCAGCTTGTATGACGCTAACTATGGCTACACCTTC; CDR3: CASSLYDANYGYTF
D: .; J: TRBJ1-6; size: .; V: TRBV18; DNA: TGTGCCAGCTCACCACCAACAGGTGGGGGGGGTTCACCCCTCCACTTT; CDR3: CASSPPTGGGGSPLHF
D: TRBD1; J: TRBJ1-1; size: .; V: TRBV5-5; DNA: TGTGCCAGCAGCTGGGGACAGGGCGCTGGGACTGAAGCTTTCTTT; CDR3: CASSWGQGAGTEAFF
D: TRBD2; J: TRBJ2-1; size: .; V: TRBV11-2; DNA: TGTGCCAGCAGCAAACTAGCGGGAGTGCCCAATGAGCAGTTCTTC; CDR3: CASSKLAGVPNEQFF
D: .; J: TRBJ2-5; size: few; V: TRBV7-7; DNA: TGTGCCAGCAGCTTTTCTATAGGGGAAGAGACCCAGTACTTC; CDR3: CASSFSIGEETQYF
D: .; J: TRBJ2-3; size: .; V: TRBV7-9; DNA: TGTGCCAGCAGCTTGTCAGGGCCCGATACGCAGTATTTT; CDR3: CASSLSGPDTQYF
D: .; J: TRBJ1-5; size: few; V: TRBV2; DNA: TGTGCCAGCGGCAGCAATAGCAATCAGCCCCAGCATTTT; CDR3: CASGSNSNQPQHF
D: .; J: TRBJ2-1; size: .; V: TRBV11-2; DNA: TGTGCCAGCAGCGGTCCGGGACCTAAGGGAGAACAGTTCTTC; CDR3: CASSGPGPKGEQFF
D: .; J: TRBJ1-4; size: .; V: TRBV19; DNA: TGTGCCACTCGGGGATCTGCAACTAATGAAAAACTGTTTTTT; CDR3: CATRGSATNEKLFF
D: TRBD2; J: TRBJ2-7; size: .; V: TRBV7-2; DNA: TGTGCCAGCAGCACCGCGACGGGGGGGCAGTACTTC; CDR3: CASSTATGGQYF
D: TRBD1; J: TRBJ2-1; size: few; V: TRBV5-1; DNA: TGCGCCAGCAGCTTGGCGGGACAGGGGGAAAATGAGCAGTTCTTC; CDR3: CASSLAGQGENEQFF
D: TRBD1; J: TRBJ1-3; size: .; V: TRBV28; DNA: TGTGCCAGCAGTTCTTATGGACAGGGAGGATCGGACACCATATATTTT; CDR3: CASSSYGQGGSDTIYF
D: .; J: TRBJ1-4; size: few; V: TRBV14; DNA: TGTGCCAGCAGCCAAGTCCCGGCAGGGCGACTGTTTTTT; CDR3: CASSQVPAGRLFF
D: .; J: TRBJ1-2; size: .; V: TRBV4-3; DNA: TGCGCCAGCAGCCAGAATCCGGGGGCCAGACTGGAAGGCTACACCTTC; CDR3: CASSQNPGARLEGYTF
D: .; J: TRBJ1-5; size: .; V: TRBV28; DNA: TGTGCCAGCAGTTTTTCTCGACGGGGCAGCAATCAGCCCCAGCATTTT; CDR3: CASSFSRRGSNQPQHF
D: .; J: TRBJ2-7; size: .; V: TRBV2; DNA: TGTGCCAGCAGACCCGGGACGTTACCCTACGAGCAGTACTTC; CDR3: CASRPGTLPYEQYF
D: TRBD2; J: TRBJ2-1; size: .; V: TRBV4-3; DNA: TGCGCCAGCAGCCGAGTGACTAGCGGCCCTGGGAATGAGCAGTTCTTC; CDR3: CASSRVTSGPGNEQFF
D: .; J: TRBJ1-3; size: .; V: TRBV5-6; DNA: TGTGCCAGCAGCTTGAGGTTGAGATCTGGAAACACCATATATTTT; CDR3: CASSLRLRSGNTIYF
D: .; J: TRBJ2-3; size: .; V: TRBV18; DNA: TGTGCCAGCTCACCATCCAGCACTAGCACAGATACGCAGTATTTT; CDR3: CASSPSSTSTDTQYF
D: TRBD1; J: TRBJ1-2; size: .; V: TRBV28; DNA: TGTGCCAGCAGGAGCAATCCGGGACAGGGCCCCTATGGCTACACCTTC; CDR3: CASRSNPGQGPYGYTF
D: .; J: TRBJ1-4; size: .; V: TRBV6-5; DNA: TGTGCCAGCAGCCCGGGGGGTAGTGAAAAACTGTTTTTT; CDR3: CASSPGGSEKLFF
D: .; J: TRBJ2-2; size: .; V: TRBV29-1; DNA: TGCGGTGCGGGGAAGTTCACCGGGGAGCTGTTTTTT; CDR3: CGAGKFTGELFF